These T cell receptor beta chains were read from a single sample in a study of cytomegalovirus exposure and HLA in healthy donors. The table came from immunoSEQ multiplex PCR; TCRdb's copy has only in-frame clones and leaves some out. The data contain 150,000 to 200,000 clones, 70% to 90% of them singletons. Sample: PBMCs. These receptor sequences come from a man in his thirties or forties in good health and CMV-seropositive. Each CDR3 is given with its conserved first and last residue. D genes are given only for firm matches.

CDR3 length	V gene	D gene	J gene	CDR3 protein
15	TRBV10-3	TRBD1	TRBJ1-2	CAIRLREQGAYGYTF
14	TRBV29-1	-	TRBJ2-3	CSVEGGGAGNTQYF
14	TRBV21-1	-	TRBJ1-1	CASSSRPFSTEAFF
15	TRBV2	TRBD1	TRBJ2-2	CASRTGTGYTGELFF
17	TRBV11-2	-	TRBJ2-3	CASSLRDILLGTDTQYF
15	TRBV5-4	TRBD1	TRBJ2-3	CASSLAQGAQNTQYF
15	TRBV6-6	TRBD2	TRBJ2-5	CASSPSGGHQETQYF
12	TRBV29-1	-	TRBJ1-5	CSASTGYQPQHF
17	TRBV5-1	TRBD2	TRBJ2-4	CASSLEGRRLAGNIQYF
18	TRBV7-9	TRBD2	TRBJ2-7	CASSLSGPSGRGSYEQYF
14	TRBV27	TRBD1	TRBJ1-2	CASSFTGGNYGYTF
11	TRBV19	-	TRBJ2-2	CATSNTGELFF
15	TRBV6-6	-	TRBJ1-2	CASTPGGASNYGYTF
18	TRBV2	TRBD2	TRBJ2-5	CASSEWASGVGNQETQYF
15	TRBV9	TRBD1	TRBJ1-4	CASSSAGTGYEKLFF
16	TRBV19	-	TRBJ1-6	CATRLGQGYYNSPLHF
13	TRBV5-1	-	TRBJ2-3	CASSFPGDDTQYF
15	TRBV7-9	-	TRBJ2-5	CASSLAYGERETQYF
13	TRBV7-9	-	TRBJ1-2	CASSSADSYGYTF
16	TRBV4-1	TRBD2	TRBJ2-7	CASSHSSGGSSYEQYF
14	TRBV7-9	-	TRBJ2-5	CASSSGLRPETQYF
14	TRBV6-6	-	TRBJ1-5	CASSYSRGNQPQHF
15	TRBV7-2	TRBD2	TRBJ2-5	CASSLVGRVGETQYF
13	TRBV5-6	-	TRBJ1-4	CASRPGGSEKLFF